This T cell receptor beta chain is from a study of T-cell reconstitution after alpha-beta-depleted transplantation in children. A library of TCRbeta sequences, prepared with unique molecular identifiers, was generated. TCRdb reprocessed the PCR reads via MiXCR and lists one record per CDR3 protein. The profile covers some 500,000 distinct CDR3 sequences, with approximately 32% appearing a single time and 2% to 3% taken by the ten largest. Trimming took 7 bases from V and 1 from J, leaving 13 bases between them. The CDR3 totals 14 residues. Germline CDR1 and CDR2: SGHDN and FVKESK. This chain joins TRBV14 and TRBJ2-5; TRBD2 might be the D (6 bases). Sequences were derived from PBMCs from the stem cell graft donor, sampled from the stem cell graft. The TCR originated in a human donor who donated a stem cell graft to a child with aplastic anemia. In DNA, the CDR3 is TGTGCCAGCAACTGGGGAGGCCCCCAAGAGACCCAGTACTTC. It is translated as CASNWGGPQETQYF.